This T cell receptor (beta chain) was recorded in a study of T cell changes during pregnancy in multiple sclerosis. Trimming removed 5 bases from V and 3 bases from J; junction bases left unmatched: 7. Germline CDR1 and CDR2: LNHDA and SQIVND (reference sequence). This CDR3 has 15 residues. TCRdb's copy holds only in-frame clones and misses some; the assay was immunoSEQ multiplex PCR. The sample has some 87,000 clones; roughly 96% are singletons. Sequencing was performed on peripheral blood, taken in the second trimester of pregnancy. This sequence originates from a female donor with multiple sclerosis, enrolled in a pregnancy study. The rearrangement uses TRBV19 and TRBJ2-1; 7 nucleotides agree with TRBD1. CDR3 amino acids: CASSYRDSNYNEQFF. CDR3 DNA sequence: TGTGCCAGTAGTTACCGGGACAGTAACTACAATGAGCAGTTCTTC.